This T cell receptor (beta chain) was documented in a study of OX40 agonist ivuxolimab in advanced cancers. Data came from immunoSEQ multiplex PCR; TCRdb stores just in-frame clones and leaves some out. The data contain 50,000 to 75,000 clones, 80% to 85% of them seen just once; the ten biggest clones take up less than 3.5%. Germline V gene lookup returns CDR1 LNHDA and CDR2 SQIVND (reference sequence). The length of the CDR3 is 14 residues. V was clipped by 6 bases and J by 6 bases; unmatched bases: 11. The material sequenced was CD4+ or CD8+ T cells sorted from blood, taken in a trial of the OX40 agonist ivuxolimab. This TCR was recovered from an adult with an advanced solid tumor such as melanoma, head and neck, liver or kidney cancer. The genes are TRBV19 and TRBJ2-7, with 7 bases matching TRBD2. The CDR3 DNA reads TGTGCCAGTAGCCAGGGCCAATGGGAGGGCGAGCAGTACTTC. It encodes CASSQGQWEGEQYF.